These T cell receptor beta chains were read from a single sample in a study of CD8 T cells in Susac syndrome. MiXCR, applied by TCRdb to the immunoSEQ multiplex PCR reads, yields one record per CDR3 protein. The table has about 120,000 distinct CDR3 sequences, 92% seen once. Sequenced: CD4+ T cells from PBMCs. All receptors come from a human donor in good health. The CDR3 runs from the conserved cysteine through the conserved F or W. The order of the fields is J gene, clone size, V gene, D gene, CDR3 protein, CDR3 DNA. The D gene is left open where the match is weak. For some rows the clone size is stated as once, few or many, or as a class when expanded; others skip it.

>TRBJ2-1|.|TRBV24-1|.
CATSDLQGEQFF
TGTGCCACCAGTGATTTGCAGGGTGAGCAGTTCTTC
>TRBJ1-5|.|TRBV12-3/TRBV12-4|.
CASSLRQEMQPQHF
TGTGCCAGCAGTTTACGGCAAGAGATGCAGCCCCAGCATTTT
>TRBJ1-6|.|TRBV12-3/TRBV12-4|TRBD1
CASSARDRAFKRSPLHF
TGTGCCAGCAGTGCCCGGGACAGGGCATTCAAACGTTCACCCCTCCACTTT
>TRBJ2-2|.|TRBV19|.
CASRAGKSELFF
TGTGCCAGTAGGGCGGGGAAAAGTGAGCTGTTTTTT
>TRBJ1-1|.|TRBV6-5|.
CASSFPGTRAFF
TGTGCCAGCAGTTTCCCAGGGACTAGAGCTTTCTTT
>TRBJ2-2|.|TRBV30|TRBD1
CAWGRIRAWDRGSGELFF
TGTGCCTGGGGGCGTATTCGGGCGTGGGACAGGGGGTCCGGGGAGCTGTTTTTT
>TRBJ2-7|.|TRBV9|TRBD1
CASSVGVGGKNEQYF
TGTGCCAGCAGCGTAGGGGTAGGGGGCAAAAACGAGCAGTACTTC
>TRBJ1-1|.|TRBV12-3/TRBV12-4|TRBD1
CASSFGTGNTEAFF
TGTGCCAGCAGTTTCGGGACAGGGAACACTGAAGCTTTCTTT
>TRBJ1-1|.|TRBV20-1|.
CSMKLNTEAFF
TGCAGTATGAAATTGAACACTGAAGCTTTCTTT
>TRBJ1-2|.|TRBV7-9|.
CASSSSQELNYGYTF
TGTGCCAGCAGCTCCTCACAGGAGCTTAACTATGGCTACACCTTC
>TRBJ1-5|once|TRBV4-3|.
CASSQDPVPSTGNQPQHF
TGCGCCAGCAGCCAAGATCCTGTCCCCTCCACGGGCAATCAGCCCCAGCATTTT
>TRBJ1-5|.|TRBV7-2|.
CASSLGSAGAGNQPQHF
TGTGCCAGCAGCTTAGGGTCGGCAGGCGCGGGCAATCAGCCCCAGCATTTT
>TRBJ2-7|.|TRBV7-3|TRBD1
CASSPEATGSYEQYF
TGTGCCAGCAGCCCCGAGGCGACAGGGTCCTACGAGCAGTACTTC